The clone carrying this TCR beta chain turned up a few times. This specimen belongs to a study of patients and donors after allogeneic stem cell transplantation. J gave up 2 bases and V 0 bases, and 4 bases lay outside the gene matches. Germline V gene data show CDR1 as DFQATT and CDR2 as SNEGSKA (reference sequence). The CDR3 runs 15 residues. TCRdb reanalysed the RT-PCR reads using MiXCR and keeps one entry per CDR3 protein. The table has 800,000 to 1,000,000 distinct CDR3 sequences, roughly 17% seen once. This receptor was taken from a human donor who was either an allogeneic HSCT recipient or a stem cell or donor lymphocyte infusion donor (not recorded which). It is not recorded whose cells these are; they may come from a transplant donor. The sequencing sample was made of blood, either unsorted or a sorted T cell fraction (not recorded which). The chain has TRBV20-1 and TRBJ2-7; 10 bases agree with TRBD1. CDR3 protein: CSARDTGQGAYEQYF. For the CDR3, the DNA is TGCAGTGCTAGAGATACAGGACAGGGGGCCTACGAGCAGTACTTC.